The 7 T cell receptor beta chains presented below share a single source sample, sequenced in a study of identical twins. Each CDR3 protein is one row after TCRdb ran MiXCR on the 5' RACE reads. The table has hundreds of thousands of distinct CDR3 sequences, approximately 13% seen once; the top ten hold just over 7%. This same sample was also part of a study on yellow fever vaccine responses in identical twins.

Material for sequencing was CD8+ T cells sorted from blood. These receptor sequences come from a woman aged 18 to 35 in good health.

The V gene is TRBV5-1, the J gene TRBJ2-3, with D perhaps assigned TRBD1 or TRBD2 (5 bases each). V was shortened by 5 bases and J by 0 bases, with 16 bases between the two germline ends. Germline assignment: CDR1 SGHRS and CDR2 YFSETQ. CDR3 length: 16 residues. The chain's CDR3 is CASRGAPGDSTDTQYF. The CDR3 DNA sequence: TGCGCCAGCAGAGGGGCGCCCGGGGATAGCACAGATACGCAGTATTTT.

This chain links TRBV4-1 with TRBJ2-7; D is perhaps TRBD1 (6 bases). The germline V gene encodes CDR1 MGHRA and CDR2 YSYEKL. The CDR3 spans 16 residues. The CDR3 nucleotides are TGCGCCAGCAGCCGGGAATGGCAGGGGAGCTCCTACGAGCACTACGTC. This gives the protein CASSREWQGSSYEHYV.

This clonotype was found a few times. Sequence at one end of the junction differs from germline and may be a read error. This chain links TRBV28 with TRBJ2-3, with D perhaps matching TRBD2 (6 bases). The CDR3 is 12 residues long. The germline gives CDR1 MDHEN, CDR2 SYDVKM. The CDR3 protein is CGELARTYTQYF. CDR3 in DNA: TGTGGTGAACTAGCCCGCACATATACGCAGTATTTT.

The CDR3 reads CASSEGHLFTYEQYF. Written as DNA, the CDR3 is TGTGCCAGCAGTGAGGGACACTTATTTACCTACGAGCAGTACTTC. The chain combines TRBV2 with TRBJ2-7, with D perhaps matching TRBD1 (6 bases). Germline lookup yields CDR1 SNHLY and CDR2 FYNNEI. The CDR3 has 15 residues. V gave up 3 bases and J gave up 2 bases, with 14 bases separating them.

This clonotype was seen at least ten times. The J gene is TRBJ1-5, the V gene TRBV4-1; D is unresolved. V lost 3 bases and J 5 bases, leaving 8 bases between the germline ends. Looked up from germline, CDR1 is MGHRA and CDR2 is YSYEKL. The CDR3 runs to 13 residues. The CDR3 protein is CASSHDADQPQHF. The CDR3 DNA is TGCGCCAGCAGCCACGATGCTGATCAGCCCCAGCATTTT.

A few counts support this clonotype. V and J are TRBV5-1 and TRBJ2-3; the match to TRBD2 covers 7 bases. Trimming took 0 bases from V and 6 from J; bases not matched to a gene: 7. Germline CDR1 is SGHRS and CDR2 is YFSETQ. The CDR3 spans 15 residues. The CDR3 region is CASSLVGGEGDTQYF. CDR3 coding DNA: TGCGCCAGCAGCTTGGTCGGCGGGGAGGGGGATACGCAGTATTTT.

For the CDR3, the DNA is TGCAGTGCTAGCCTGCCCGGGACTAGCGGGGGTTACAATGAGCAGTTCTTC. Encoded protein: CSASLPGTSGGYNEQFF. The chain carries TRBV20-1 and TRBJ2-1, with 14 bases aligning to TRBD2. This CDR3 has 17 amino acids. CDR1 is DFQATT, CDR2 SNEGSKA, per germline (reference sequence). J gave up 4 bases and V 3 bases, and 8 bases lay outside the gene matches.